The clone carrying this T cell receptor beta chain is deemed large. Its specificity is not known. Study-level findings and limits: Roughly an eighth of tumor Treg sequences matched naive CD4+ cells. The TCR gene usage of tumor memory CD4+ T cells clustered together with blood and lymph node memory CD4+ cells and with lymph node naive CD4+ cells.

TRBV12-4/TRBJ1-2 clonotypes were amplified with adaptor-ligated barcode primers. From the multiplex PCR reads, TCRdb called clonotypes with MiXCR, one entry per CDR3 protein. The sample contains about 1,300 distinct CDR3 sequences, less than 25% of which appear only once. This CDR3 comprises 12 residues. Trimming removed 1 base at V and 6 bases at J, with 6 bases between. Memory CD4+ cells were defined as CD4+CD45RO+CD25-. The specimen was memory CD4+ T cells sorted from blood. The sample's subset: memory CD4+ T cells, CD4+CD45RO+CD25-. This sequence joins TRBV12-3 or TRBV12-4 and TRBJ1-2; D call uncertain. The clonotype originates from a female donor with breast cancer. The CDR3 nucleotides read TGTGCCAGCAGTTTAGGTCACAATGGCTACACCTTC. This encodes CASSLGHNGYTF.